These 7 T cell receptor beta chains were sequenced from one sample in a study of cytomegalovirus exposure and HLA in healthy donors. The PCR made use of 60 Vbeta and 13 Jbeta primers. Some clones are missing from TCRdb's copy, which holds only in-frame ones; the method was immunoSEQ multiplex PCR. In the table there are more than 110,000 clones, roughly four fifths of which are singletons. Sample: PBMCs. These receptors were collected from a human donor in good health.

The rearrangement uses TRBV5-1 and TRBJ2-2; D not certain. The V end was cut by 0 bases, the J end by 10 bases, with 16 bases between. CDR3 length: 15 amino acids. Germline loops: CDR1 SGHRS, CDR2 YFSETQ. The CDR3 protein is CASSLERVPSAELFF. The DNA for the CDR3 is TGCGCCAGCAGCTTGGAGCGTGTCCCCTCCGCGGAGCTGTTTTTT. Full variable domain (outside the CDR3, taken from reference TRBV5-1 and TRBJ2-2): KAGVTQTPRYLIKTRGQQVTLSCSPISGHRSVSWYQQTPGQGLQFLFEYFSETQRNKGNFPGRFSGRQFSNSRSEMNVSTLELGDSALYLCASSLERVPSAELFFGEGSRLTVL.

This chain connects TRBV6-6 to TRBJ2-1, with D perhaps matching TRBD2 (5 bases). Per the germline V gene, CDR1 is MNHNY and CDR2 is SVGAGI (reference sequence). V was shortened by 0 bases and J by 8 bases, with 8 bases between the two germline ends. The CDR3 runs to 13 residues. CDR3 sequence (DNA): TGTGCCAGCAGTTACTCGACTAACTATGAGCAGTTCTTC. Protein: CASSYSTNYEQFF.

The chain joins TRBV11-3 to TRBJ2-6; no definite D call. Trimming removed 4 bases from V and 0 bases from J, with 13 bases in between. This CDR3 is built from 17 residues. Germline CDR1 and CDR2: SGHNT and YENEEA. The CDR3 spells CASSSRLFHSGANVLTF. The CDR3 DNA reads as TGTGCCAGCAGCTCGAGATTATTTCACTCTGGGGCCAACGTCCTGACTTTC.

This clone was detected a few times. V usage is TRBV10-1 and J usage is TRBJ2-3; perhaps TRBD2 as D (5 bases). There are 13 residues in the CDR3. The V gene lost 4 bases and the J gene lost 8 bases, with 13 bases spanning the gap. Germline CDR1 reads WNHNN; CDR2 reads SYGVQD (reference sequence). CDR3: CASSGLGGGTQYF. In nucleotides, the CDR3 is TGCGCCAGCAGTGGGCTCGGTGGAGGTACGCAGTATTTT.

The rearrangement joins TRBV7-8 to TRBJ1-1; D unclear. The CDR3 length is 15 residues. Deletions cut 3 bases from V and 1 base from J, with 12 bases between. From germline, CDR1 is SGHVS and CDR2 FQNEAQ. DNA for the CDR3: TGTGCCAGCAGCTTTAGTCCTCCTCCGAACACTGAAGCTTTCTTT. This encodes CASSFSPPPNTEAFF.

CDR3 region: CASSLDLAGTYEQYF. The CDR3 bases are TGTGCCAGCAGCTTGGACCTAGCGGGAACCTACGAGCAGTACTTC. V is TRBV5-6 and J is TRBJ2-7, with 9 bases that match TRBD2. The CDR3 is 15 residues long. Germline assignment: CDR1 SGHDT and CDR2 YYEEEE. The V and J ends lost 0 bases and 2 bases, in that order; junction bases with no gene match: 3.

The chain joins TRBV5-6 to TRBJ1-2; no clear D gene. Between the trimmed V and J ends, which lost 4 bases and 8 bases, there was a span of 15 bases. The CDR3 has 13 residues. Germline-derived CDR1 and CDR2 are SGHDT and YYEEEE. This CDR3 reads CASSEDTSSGYTF. CDR3 nucleotides: TGTGCCAGCAGCGAAGACACTAGCTCGGGCTACACCTTC.